One and the same sample provided the 7 T cell receptor beta chains below, sequenced in a study of shared clonotypes between healthy human individuals. Libraries were prepared by immunoSEQ multiplex PCR; TCRdb keeps only in-frame clonotypes and omits some of them. The repertoire has about half a million clones, 75% to 80% of them found once; the top ten carry around 12%. The sample comprised PBMCs. Receptor source: a middle-aged woman in good health. Some clones in this sample may be carry-over from other donors' samples.

This clone was seen a single time. J is TRBJ2-3 and V is TRBV28; D is possibly TRBD2 (6 bases). The CDR3 is 15 amino acids. Germline-derived CDR1 and CDR2 are MDHEN and SYDVKM. The ends were cut back, 3 bases at V and 4 bases at J, with 14 bases in the middle. CDR3 DNA sequence: TGTGCCAGCAGTTTCCGGATAGCGGAGGCAGATACGCAGTATTTT. Protein: CASSFRIAEADTQYF. Complete variable domain (other parts from reference TRBV28 and TRBJ2-3): DVKVTQSSRYLVKRTGEKVFLECVQDMDHENMFWYRQDPGLGLRLIYFSYDVKMKEKGDIPEGYSVSREKKERFSLILESASTNQTSMYLCASSFRIAEADTQYFGPGTRLTVL.

This clone has ten or more counts. This rearrangement joins TRBV27 to TRBJ2-7; 9 bases agree with TRBD2. The length of the CDR3 is 16 residues. Germline values: CDR1 MNHEY, CDR2 SMNVEV (reference sequence). Unmatched junction bases numbered 13, after V lost 5 bases and J lost 5 bases. CDR3 nucleotide sequence: TGTGCCAGCAGTCCCCAAAATAGCGGGAGTTCTGACGAGCAGTACTTC. Protein product: CASSPQNSGSSDEQYF.

V and J are TRBV27 and TRBJ2-1; 8 bases are shared with TRBD2. This CDR3 is 16 amino acids long. After removal of 2 bases from V and 2 bases from J, the junction contained 5 bases not matched to a gene. Germline CDR1 is MNHEY and CDR2 is SMNVEV (reference sequence). The CDR3 loop is CASSLTSGPPYNEQFF. The CDR3, as DNA: TGTGCCAGCAGTTTAACTAGCGGCCCCCCCTACAATGAGCAGTTCTTC.

Remarks on this clone: Possible read error: a much larger clone is one base away. The genes are TRBV25-1 and TRBJ2-1; TRBD1 is a possible D gene (5 bases). The V gene's germline CDR1 is MGHDK and CDR2 SYGVNS. The CDR3 loop spans 14 amino acids. CDR3: CTSSDSNILNEQFF. As DNA, the CDR3 is TGTACCAGCAGTGACAGCAATATCCTCAATGAGCAGTTCTTC.

This clone was detected ten times or more. The chain uses TRBV15 and TRBJ2-7, with a possible D match to TRBD1 (5 bases). Trimming stripped 0 bases from V and 2 bases from J, with 11 bases between. The CDR3 totals 15 residues. Germline V CDR1 and CDR2: LNHNV, YYDKDF (reference sequence). CDR3 loop: CATSRDRIGAYEQYF. As DNA, the CDR3 is TGTGCCACCAGCAGAGATCGGATAGGGGCCTACGAGCAGTACTTC.

The CDR3 DNA follows: TGCGCCAGCAGCCCAGCTCCACTAGCGGGAAGCTACGAGCAGTACTTC. Protein: CASSPAPLAGSYEQYF. The gene calls are TRBV5-1 and TRBJ2-7; 10 bases are a match to TRBD2. The germline CDR1 and CDR2 sequences are SGHRS and YFSETQ. The V and J ends lost 4 bases and 3 bases, in that order; junction bases with no gene match: 10. CDR3 length: 16 residues.

This clone was seen at least ten times. The V call is TRBV2, the J call TRBJ1-1, with D hard to call. CDR3 size: 11 residues. The germline V gene has CDR1 SNHLY and CDR2 FYNNEI. V lost 7 bases and J lost 7, with 10 bases in between. CDR3 DNA sequence: TGTGCCAGCACGAGGCAAGTTGAAGCTTTCTTT. Translating it yields CASTRQVEAFF.